Listed below are T cell receptor beta chains from one sample, sequenced in a study of CD8 T cells in ankylosing spondylitis. TCRdb itself ran the 5' RACE reads through MiXCR, one entry per CDR3 protein. The sample has about 25,000 distinct CDR3 sequences; 2% to 3% are singletons. The sequenced sample was blood, either unsorted or a sorted T cell fraction (not recorded which). The receptors shown here come from a female donor with ankylosing spondylitis or in good health (not recorded which). The CDR3 runs from the conserved cysteine through the conserved F or W. D genes are given only for firm matches. Size tells how often a clone was seen (once, few, many) or the class of an expanded clone, and some rows leave it out.

j_call: TRBJ2-2; v_call: TRBV9; d_call: TRBD2; clone_size: many; cdr3_nt: TGTGCCAGCAGCGCCAAGACTAGCGGGACAAACACCGGGGAGCTGTTTTTT; cdr3_aa: CASSAKTSGTNTGELFF
j_call: TRBJ2-3; v_call: TRBV9; d_call: -; clone_size: many; cdr3_nt: TGTGCCAGCAGTGCTCTGGGAACAGATACGCAGTATTTT; cdr3_aa: CASSALGTDTQYF
j_call: TRBJ1-1; v_call: TRBV9; d_call: -; clone_size: many; cdr3_nt: TGTGCCAGCAGCGTAGCGACGGCTAACACTGAAGCTTTCTTT; cdr3_aa: CASSVATANTEAFF
j_call: TRBJ2-7; v_call: TRBV9; d_call: TRBD2; clone_size: many; cdr3_nt: TGTGCCAGCAGCCCATCAAGGGGAGGGATGGGCTACGAGCAGTACTTC; cdr3_aa: CASSPSRGGMGYEQYF
j_call: TRBJ2-2; v_call: TRBV9; d_call: -; clone_size: many; cdr3_nt: TGTGCCAGCAGCGTATGGTCGCAGAACACCGGGGAGCTGTTTTTT; cdr3_aa: CASSVWSQNTGELFF
j_call: TRBJ1-6; v_call: TRBV9; d_call: -; clone_size: many; cdr3_nt: TGTGCCAGCAGCCCCCGGGACTCAAATAAGGGAAATTCACCCCTCCACTTT; cdr3_aa: CASSPRDSNKGNSPLHF
j_call: TRBJ1-6; v_call: TRBV9; d_call: -; clone_size: many; cdr3_nt: TGTGCCAGCAGCCCGAGATCCGGGGCCGGCAACGCACCCCTCCACTTT; cdr3_aa: CASSPRSGAGNAPLHF
j_call: TRBJ2-2; v_call: TRBV9; d_call: -; clone_size: many; cdr3_nt: TGTGCCAGCAGCGTAGCCGGTCGGGCTGCAGACACCGGGGAGCTGTTTTTT; cdr3_aa: CASSVAGRAADTGELFF
j_call: TRBJ2-1; v_call: TRBV9; d_call: -; clone_size: few; cdr3_nt: TGTGCCAGCAGCGTAGTTAGTTCCGCAGGGATCTATGAGCAGTTCTTC; cdr3_aa: CASSVVSSAGIYEQFF
j_call: TRBJ2-1; v_call: TRBV9; d_call: TRBD2; clone_size: many; cdr3_nt: TGTGCCAGCAGCGCTAGCGGGGCAGAACGGGAGCAGTTCTTC; cdr3_aa: CASSASGAEREQFF
j_call: TRBJ1-4; v_call: TRBV9; d_call: TRBD1; clone_size: many; cdr3_nt: TGTGCCAGCAGCGTAGGGGGACAGGGAGGAACTAATGAAAAACTGTTTTTT; cdr3_aa: CASSVGGQGGTNEKLFF
j_call: TRBJ2-2; v_call: TRBV9; d_call: -; clone_size: many; cdr3_nt: TGTGCCAGCAGCGTAGCTCCGGCGGGGAACACCGGGGAGCTGTTTTTT; cdr3_aa: CASSVAPAGNTGELFF
j_call: TRBJ2-7; v_call: TRBV9; d_call: -; clone_size: -; cdr3_nt: TGTGCCAGCAGCCGGGACCTACTTGCCCACGAGCAGTACTTC; cdr3_aa: CASSRDLLAHEQYF
j_call: TRBJ2-2; v_call: TRBV9; d_call: TRBD2; clone_size: many; cdr3_nt: TGTGCCAGCAGCGGAACTAGCGTTGTCTCCGGGGAGCTGTTTTTT; cdr3_aa: CASSGTSVVSGELFF
j_call: TRBJ1-4; v_call: TRBV9; d_call: -; clone_size: many; cdr3_nt: TGTGCCAGCAGCGTAGGACGGGAGGTAGGAGAAAAACTGTTTTTT; cdr3_aa: CASSVGREVGEKLFF
j_call: TRBJ2-7; v_call: TRBV9; d_call: -; clone_size: many; cdr3_nt: TGTGCCAGCTCTGGGGGAGGATGGGCCAACGAGCAGTACTTC; cdr3_aa: CASSGGGWANEQYF
j_call: TRBJ1-3; v_call: TRBV9; d_call: -; clone_size: many; cdr3_nt: TGTGCCAGCAGCCCCACCGGGCAGGGCCGCTCTGGAAACACCATATATTTT; cdr3_aa: CASSPTGQGRSGNTIYF
j_call: TRBJ1-3; v_call: TRBV9; d_call: -; clone_size: many; cdr3_nt: TGTGCCAGCAGCGTAGCAGGGAGCTTCTCTGGAAACACCATATATTTT; cdr3_aa: CASSVAGSFSGNTIYF
j_call: TRBJ2-1; v_call: TRBV9; d_call: -; clone_size: many; cdr3_nt: TGTGCCAGCAGCGTGAGAGGGGACCTTTACAATGAGCAGTTCTTC; cdr3_aa: CASSVRGDLYNEQFF
j_call: TRBJ2-5; v_call: TRBV9; d_call: TRBD2; clone_size: many; cdr3_nt: TGTGCCAGCAGCGCGGCCCCCGGACTAGCGTCCCAAGAGACCCAGTACTTC; cdr3_aa: CASSAAPGLASQETQYF
j_call: TRBJ2-6; v_call: TRBV9; d_call: -; clone_size: many; cdr3_nt: TGTGCCAGCAGCGTAGGATCAGGGGGGGCCAACGTCCTGACTTTC; cdr3_aa: CASSVGSGGANVLTF
j_call: TRBJ1-2; v_call: TRBV9; d_call: -; clone_size: many; cdr3_nt: TGTGCCAGCAGCCCCGGGACGATGAACTATGGCTACACCTTC; cdr3_aa: CASSPGTMNYGYTF
j_call: TRBJ2-5; v_call: TRBV9; d_call: -; clone_size: many; cdr3_nt: TGTGCCAGCAGCGTAGGGGGTTGGGAACAAGAGACCCAGTACTTC; cdr3_aa: CASSVGGWEQETQYF
j_call: TRBJ2-2; v_call: TRBV9; d_call: -; clone_size: many; cdr3_nt: TGTGCCAGCAGCGTGGGACCGAACACCGGGGAGCTGTTTTTT; cdr3_aa: CASSVGPNTGELFF
j_call: TRBJ1-4; v_call: TRBV9; d_call: -; clone_size: many; cdr3_nt: TGTGCCAGCAGCCCCTACCGGGTAGCTAATGAAAAACTGTTTTTT; cdr3_aa: CASSPYRVANEKLFF
j_call: TRBJ2-4; v_call: TRBV9; d_call: -; clone_size: many; cdr3_nt: TGTGCCAGCAGCGTCGGAGAAAACATTCAGTACTTC; cdr3_aa: CASSVGENIQYF
j_call: TRBJ1-6; v_call: TRBV9; d_call: TRBD1; clone_size: many; cdr3_nt: TGTGCCAGCAGCGTAGGGCGGGGACAGGCTTCACCCCTCCACTTT; cdr3_aa: CASSVGRGQASPLHF
j_call: TRBJ2-1; v_call: TRBV9; d_call: TRBD1; clone_size: many; cdr3_nt: TGTGCCAGCAGCGGAGCAGCCGGGACAGGAAACTACAATGAGCAGTTCTTC; cdr3_aa: CASSGAAGTGNYNEQFF
j_call: TRBJ2-2; v_call: TRBV9; d_call: -; clone_size: many; cdr3_nt: TGTGCCAGCAGCCCGGGGAGGCAAGGGGAGCTGTTTTTT; cdr3_aa: CASSPGRQGELFF
j_call: TRBJ2-7; v_call: TRBV9; d_call: -; clone_size: many; cdr3_nt: TGTGCCAGCAGCGTAGTTCCGGGAGCAGACGGCGAGCAGTACTTC; cdr3_aa: CASSVVPGADGEQYF
j_call: TRBJ2-7; v_call: TRBV9; d_call: TRBD2; clone_size: many; cdr3_nt: TGTGCCAGCAGCGAGACCGGGACTAGCTACGAGCAGTACTTC; cdr3_aa: CASSETGTSYEQYF
j_call: TRBJ2-5; v_call: TRBV9; d_call: -; clone_size: many; cdr3_nt: TGTGCCAGCAGCGCCCAGCGGTGGGGGGAGACCCAGTACTTC; cdr3_aa: CASSAQRWGETQYF
j_call: TRBJ2-3; v_call: TRBV9; d_call: TRBD2; clone_size: many; cdr3_nt: TGTGCCAGCAGCGTTGAGTCGACTAGCGGGAGGGCGAGCACAGATACGCAGTATTTT; cdr3_aa: CASSVESTSGRASTDTQYF
j_call: TRBJ2-2; v_call: TRBV9; d_call: -; clone_size: many; cdr3_nt: TGTGCCAGCAGCGTAGGGCCAACGAACACCGGGGAGCTGTTTTTT; cdr3_aa: CASSVGPTNTGELFF
j_call: TRBJ2-2; v_call: TRBV9; d_call: -; clone_size: many; cdr3_nt: TGTGCCAGCAGCGTGGGGGGGAACACCGGGGAGCTGTTTTTT; cdr3_aa: CASSVGGNTGELFF
j_call: TRBJ2-1; v_call: TRBV9; d_call: -; clone_size: many; cdr3_nt: TGTGCCAGCAGCGTAGGAGTGCCGGACAATGAGCAGTTCTTC; cdr3_aa: CASSVGVPDNEQFF
j_call: TRBJ1-2; v_call: TRBV9; d_call: TRBD1; clone_size: many; cdr3_nt: TGTGCCAGCAGCGGGGACAGGGGGCCTGGCTACACCTTC; cdr3_aa: CASSGDRGPGYTF
j_call: TRBJ1-6; v_call: TRBV9; d_call: -; clone_size: many; cdr3_nt: TGTGCCAGCAGCGTAGCCCCCGATCAGCCTCCCCTCCACTTT; cdr3_aa: CASSVAPDQPPLHF
j_call: TRBJ2-2; v_call: TRBV9; d_call: TRBD2; clone_size: many; cdr3_nt: TGTGCCAGCAGCTGGGGGGGGGACACCGGGGAGCTGTTTTTT; cdr3_aa: CASSWGGDTGELFF
j_call: TRBJ2-2; v_call: TRBV9; d_call: TRBD1; clone_size: many; cdr3_nt: TGTGCCAGCAGCGTACACGGACAGGACACCGGGGAGCTGTTTTTT; cdr3_aa: CASSVHGQDTGELFF